These 32 T cell receptor beta chains came from one sample sequenced in a study of blood T cell repertoires in COVID-19 (dated by TCRdb to 2020 to 2022). Library preparation employed the immunoSEQ multiplex PCR assay. TCRdb re-hosts the immuneACCESS table, in-frame sequences only. Its copies lack some clones; in the studies checked, an unresolved V gene accounts for under half of them, and the cause for the rest is not known. This sample lists about 75,000 clones; 70% to 80% were detected once. Approximately 5% of the sample is taken by the ten largest. Sequenced input: peripheral blood. The source is an elderly woman with active or convalescent COVID-19.

The chain has TRBV25-1 and TRBJ2-1; 9 positions match TRBD2. CDR3 length: 13 residues. Losses at the gene ends were 7 bases for V and 10 bases for J; bases not matched to a gene: 8. Germline loops: CDR1 MGHDK, CDR2 SYGVNS. DNA for the CDR3: TGTGCCAGCAATAGAGCGGGGGGAGGGGAGCAGTTCTTC. This codes for CASNRAGGGEQFF.

V usage is TRBV3-1 (or the pseudogene TRBV3-2) and J usage is TRBJ2-1; 13 nucleotides agree with TRBD2. The CDR3 contains 17 residues. Germline lookup yields CDR1 LGHDT and CDR2 YNNKEL (reference sequence). With 3 bases clipped from V and 9 bases from J, the junction kept 11 bases outside the gene matches. The chain's CDR3 is CASSQGLAGHTGVEQFF. CDR3 bases: TGTGCCAGCAGCCAGGGACTAGCGGGACATACTGGGGTTGAGCAGTTCTTC.

This CDR3 is CASSLNPGLVTDTQYF. The CDR3 DNA is TGTGCCAGCAGCTTGAATCCGGGACTCGTCACAGATACGCAGTATTTT. This chain joins TRBV5-8 and TRBJ2-3, with D possibly matching TRBD2 (6 bases). Trimming shortened V by 1 base and J by 2 bases, and 14 bases separated the two germline ends. This CDR3 spans 16 amino acids. Per the germline V gene, CDR1 is SGHTS and CDR2 is YDEGEE.

This clone was observed a few times. This chain links TRBV9 with TRBJ2-7; 9 bases align to TRBD1. The CDR3 extends over 16 amino acids. The germline CDR1 and CDR2 sequences are SGDLS and YYNGEE. The trim removed 3 bases at V and 3 bases at J, leaving 10 bases unmatched. For the CDR3, the DNA is TGTGCCAGCAGCGAGGGAGCCGGGACAGGGTACTACGAGCAGTACTTC. It is translated as CASSEGAGTGYYEQYF. Looking up the rest from reference TRBV9 and TRBJ2-7 gives the full variable domain: DSGVTQTPKHLITATGQRVTLRCSPRSGDLSVYWYQQSLDQGLQFLIQYYNGEERAKGNILERFSAQQFPDLHSELNLSSLELGDSALYFCASSEGAGTGYYEQYFGPGTRLTVT.

This clone was detected only once. This chain uses TRBV5-4 with TRBJ1-6; D unclear. The germline V and J ends were trimmed by 3 bases and 6 bases, with 4 bases remaining between them. This CDR3 comprises 12 residues. Germline CDR1 SGHNT, CDR2 YYREEE (reference sequence). Written as DNA, the CDR3 is TGTGCCAGCAGCTCTACTAATTCACCCCTCCACTTT. Translation: CASSSTNSPLHF.

V and J are TRBV27 and TRBJ2-7, with D maybe TRBD2 (6 bases). V was cut by 2 bases and J by 2 bases, with 19 bases left in between. Germline assignment: CDR1 MNHEY and CDR2 SMNVEV (reference sequence). This CDR3 is built from 17 residues. The CDR3 here is CASSLAVGGRTPYEQYF. The CDR3 DNA sequence: TGTGCCAGCAGTTTAGCCGTGGGTGGGAGGACCCCCTACGAGCAGTACTTC.

The chain employs TRBV7-2 and TRBJ2-3; 10 bases line up with TRBD2. V trimming: 1 base; J trimming: 2 bases; junction bases outside the gene matches: 6. The CDR3 loop spans 17 amino acids. In germline, CDR1 is SGHTA, CDR2 FQGNSA. This chain's CDR3 is CASSLEASGGPTDTQYF. CDR3 DNA sequence: TGTGCCAGCAGCTTAGAAGCTAGCGGGGGACCCACAGATACGCAGTATTTT.

The rearrangement joins TRBV30 to TRBJ1-3, with D unresolved. Germline CDR1 GTSNPN, CDR2 SVGIG (reference sequence). There are 13 residues in the CDR3. V was shortened by 3 bases and J by 0 bases, with 6 bases between the two germline ends. CDR3 amino acids: CAWSLPSGNTIYF. CDR3 sequence (DNA): TGTGCCTGGAGCCTACCCTCTGGAAACACCATATATTTT.

The sample holds a few counts of this clone. The chain has TRBV7-2 and TRBJ2-1; TRBD2 is a possible D gene (8 bases). V lost 1 base and J 11 bases, leaving 18 bases between the germline ends. Germline CDR1 and CDR2: SGHTA and FQGNSA. CDR3 length equals 15 residues. The chain's CDR3 is CASSLGTGGGHKQFF. The CDR3 DNA reads as TGTGCCAGCAGCTTAGGGACGGGAGGGGGCCATAAGCAGTTCTTC.

CDR3 sequence: CASKTGPYNSPLHF. The DNA of the CDR3 is TGTGCCAGCAAAACAGGGCCCTATAATTCACCCCTCCACTTT. This chain connects TRBV28 to TRBJ1-6, with D possibly being TRBD1 (6 bases). Looked up from germline, CDR1 is MDHEN and CDR2 is SYDVKM. The V end was cut by 7 bases, the J end by 2 bases, with 9 bases between. The CDR3 is 14 residues long.

V is TRBV18 and J is TRBJ1-5; a possible D gene is TRBD1 (6 bases). The germline gives CDR1 KGHSH, CDR2 LQKENI. This CDR3 has 13 residues. With 4 bases removed from V and 4 bases from J, the gap between germline ends came to 8 bases. As DNA, the CDR3 is TGTGCCAGCTCACAAGGGGGAAATCAGCCCCAGCATTTT. Translating gives CASSQGGNQPQHF.

The chain joins TRBV9 to TRBJ1-4, with D perhaps matching TRBD1 (6 bases). The CDR3 contains 17 residues. The V and J ends lost 4 bases and 1 base respectively, with 17 bases between them. Germline V gives CDR1 SGDLS, CDR2 YYNGEE. Here the CDR3 DNA reads TGTGCCAGCAGCTCGTTCGCAGGGGTGGTAACTAATGAAAAACTGTTTTTT. Its protein is CASSSFAGVVTNEKLFF.

There are a few counts of this clone. The rearrangement joins TRBV6-5 to TRBJ1-2; 7 bases map to TRBD1. Per the germline V gene, CDR1 is MNHEY and CDR2 is SVGAGI. Trimming removed 6 bases from V and 4 bases from J; junction bases left unmatched: 11. The CDR3 extends over 15 amino acids. The CDR3 bases are TGTGCCAGCAGGTCGTCAGGGGGATTTTCCTATGGCTACACCTTC. It is translated as CASRSSGGFSYGYTF.

The rearrangement links TRBV6-6 to TRBJ2-7; tentatively, D is TRBD2 (6 bases). CDR1 MNHNY and CDR2 SVGAGI come from the germline V gene (reference sequence). The CDR3 has 14 amino acids. V was trimmed by 0 bases and J by 2 bases, leaving 8 bases between them. In nucleotides, the CDR3 is TGTGCCAGCAGTTACTCGGGGGGTACCTACGAGCAGTACTTC. Translating it yields CASSYSGGTYEQYF.

The chain combines TRBV6-2 or TRBV6-3 with TRBJ1-1; tentative D call: TRBD1 (5 bases). Germline V lookup: CDR1 MNHEY, CDR2 SVGEGT. The CDR3 spans 13 residues. The ends were cut back, 3 bases at V and 4 bases at J, with 9 bases in the middle. The CDR3 here is CASSYKGFTEAFF. The CDR3 nucleotides read TGTGCCAGCAGTTATAAGGGGTTCACTGAAGCTTTCTTT.

V usage is TRBV19 and J usage is TRBJ2-1; 10 bases align to TRBD1. V was pared by 5 bases and J by 6 bases, with 7 bases of the junction left unmatched. The CDR3 sequence is 15 residues long. The germline V gene has CDR1 LNHDA and CDR2 SQIVND (reference sequence). The CDR3: CASSSPGQGRNEQFF. The CDR3 DNA is TGTGCCAGTAGTTCCCCGGGACAGGGGCGCAATGAGCAGTTCTTC.

The CDR3 reads CASSPGTGSNIQYF. In DNA, the CDR3 is TGTGCCAGCAGCCCGGGGACAGGGAGTAACATTCAGTACTTC. The V call is TRBV7-2, the J call TRBJ2-4; TRBD1 agrees at 9 bases. The junction had 6 bases not matched to a gene; V was cut back by 5 bases and J by 7 bases. CDR3 length: 14 residues. Germline values: CDR1 SGHTA, CDR2 FQGNSA.

The rearrangement joins TRBV30 to TRBJ1-5; tentative D call: TRBD1 (5 bases). Germline loops: CDR1 GTSNPN, CDR2 SVGIG (reference sequence). The CDR3 extends over 13 amino acids. V lost 3 bases and J 6 bases, leaving 12 bases between the germline ends. The CDR3 spells CAWSPGIGQPQHF. In DNA form, the CDR3 reads TGTGCCTGGAGCCCAGGGATAGGTCAGCCCCAGCATTTT.

With respect to this clone: A read error may produce the germline difference seen at one junction end. The chain carries TRBV18 and TRBJ2-7; the match to TRBD1 covers 9 bases. Germline V gene data show CDR1 as KGHSH and CDR2 as LQKENI. The CDR3 length is 13 residues. In DNA form, the CDR3 reads TGTGCCAGCTCACCGAACACAGGGGGCGAGGAGTACTTC. It translates to CASSPNTGGEEYF.

V and J are TRBV5-6 and TRBJ1-5; D gene ambiguous. CDR1 and CDR2 (germline): SGHDT, YYEEEE. Between the trimmed V and J ends, which lost 1 base and 3 bases, there was a span of 8 bases. The CDR3 length is 14 residues. CDR3 sequence (DNA): TGTGCCAGCAGCTTGTACAGCTTCAATCAGCCCCAGCATTTT. Protein product: CASSLYSFNQPQHF.

CDR3 amino acids: CASSTHSGSEQYF. The CDR3 coding sequence is TGCGCCAGCAGCACCCATAGCGGGAGCGAGCAGTACTTC. The chain has TRBV4-1 and TRBJ2-7; 9 bases match TRBD2. Germline-derived CDR1 and CDR2 are MGHRA and YSYEKL. V lost 5 bases to trimming and J lost 6 bases; unmatched junction nucleotides: 5. CDR3 size: 13 residues.

V usage is TRBV5-1 and J usage is TRBJ2-3; 15 bases are shared with TRBD2. CDR1 and CDR2 (germline): SGHRS, YFSETQ. The CDR3 is made up of 18 amino acids. After removal of 0 bases from V and 3 bases from J, the junction contained 5 bases not matched to a gene. CDR3 DNA: TGCGCCAGCAGCTTGGAGAGGACTAGCGGGGGGGTGACAGATACGCAGTATTTT. It translates to CASSLERTSGGVTDTQYF.

This clone occurred a few times. The J gene is TRBJ2-2, the V gene TRBV28; 7 nucleotides line up with TRBD2. Germline trimming cut 7 bases from V and 2 bases from J; bases unmatched to any gene: 10. Germline CDR1 MDHEN, CDR2 SYDVKM. The CDR3 is 16 amino acids. The CDR3 region has the DNA TGTGCCAGCACCAGAACTAGCGCCCTTAACACCGGGGAGCTGTTTTTT. Its translation: CASTRTSALNTGELFF.

The chain is built from TRBV30 and TRBJ1-6, with D possibly TRBD1 on 6 matching bases. Trimming cost V 2 bases and J 11 bases, with 13 bases left between them. The CDR3 totals 13 residues. Per the germline V gene, CDR1 is GTSNPN and CDR2 is SVGIG (reference sequence). The CDR3 sequence is CAWSPHPGAPLHF. The CDR3 DNA reads TGTGCCTGGAGTCCCCATCCAGGGGCACCCCTCCACTTT.

J is TRBJ1-3 and V is TRBV28; 8 bases are a match to TRBD1. The germline V gene encodes CDR1 MDHEN and CDR2 SYDVKM. V trimming: 6 bases; J trimming: 4 bases; junction bases outside the gene matches: 11. This CDR3 region has 16 residues. This CDR3 reads CASRPSDRALGNTIYF. CDR3 bases: TGTGCCAGCAGGCCCTCGGACAGGGCTCTCGGAAACACCATATATTTT.

DNA for the CDR3: TGTGCCAGCAGCCAAGGTTGGGCAGGGGAACACGAGCAGTACTTC. It encodes CASSQGWAGEHEQYF. The chain employs TRBV3-1 (or the pseudogene TRBV3-2) and TRBJ2-7; perhaps TRBD1 as D (6 bases). V gave up 1 base and J gave up 5 bases, with 15 bases separating them. Germline V gene data show CDR1 as LGHDT and CDR2 as YNNKEL (reference sequence). The CDR3 length is 15 residues.

The chain links TRBV7-8 to TRBJ2-5; 11 bases fit TRBD2. The germline V gene has CDR1 SGHVS and CDR2 FQNEAQ. J lost 0 bases, V lost 5 bases, and 5 bases had no gene match. This CDR3 has 16 amino acids. In DNA form, the CDR3 reads TGTGCCAGCAGCCCCCGGACTAGCGGGCACCAAGAGACCCAGTACTTC. Amino acid sequence: CASSPRTSGHQETQYF.

The chain employs TRBV14 and TRBJ1-2; D is undetermined. V was shortened by 1 base and J by 0 bases, with 3 bases between the two germline ends. The CDR3 is 13 residues long. The germline CDR1 and CDR2 sequences are SGHDN and FVKESK. The CDR3 sequence is CASSQAANYGYTF. CDR3 DNA sequence: TGTGCCAGCAGCCAAGCAGCTAACTATGGCTACACCTTC.

Only a few counts were recorded for this clone. The V and J genes are TRBV21-1 and TRBJ1-4. TRBV21-1 is termed a pseudogene. The CDR3 totals 17 residues. The CDR3 loop reads CASSKCAGDSTNEKLFF. Written as DNA, the CDR3 is TGTGCCAGCAGCAAATGCGCGGGGGACTCAACTAATGAAAAACTGTTTTTT.

This clone was observed once. This chain uses TRBV28 with TRBJ2-1; D remains unclear. From germline, CDR1 is MDHEN and CDR2 SYDVKM. The CDR3 contains 13 residues. Between the trimmed V and J ends, which lost 3 bases and 4 bases, there was a span of 7 bases. The CDR3 spells CASSFPNYNEQFF. In DNA form, the CDR3 reads TGTGCCAGCAGTTTCCCCAATTACAATGAGCAGTTCTTC.

This clone was seen more than once but under ten times. This CDR3 reads CSVGTGGSGELFF. The CDR3 bases are TGCAGCGTTGGAACAGGGGGCTCCGGGGAGCTGTTTTTT. V and J are TRBV29-1 and TRBJ2-2; 9 positions match TRBD1. CDR1 and CDR2 (germline): SQVTM, ANQGSEA. The CDR3 is 13 residues long. With V trimmed by 4 bases and J by 6 bases, 3 bases remained unmatched.

This rearrangement joins TRBV18 to TRBJ2-7; 8 positions match TRBD1. In germline, CDR1 is KGHSH, CDR2 LQKENI. The trim removed 4 bases at V and 0 bases at J, leaving 5 bases unmatched. The CDR3 contains 15 residues. The CDR3 protein is CASSRPQGASYEQYF. In DNA, the CDR3 is TGTGCCAGCTCACGACCTCAGGGGGCCTCCTACGAGCAGTACTTC. The full variable domain, in which reference TRBV18 and TRBJ2-7 provide the parts outside the CDR3, is NAGVMQNPRHLVRRRGQEARLRCSPMKGHSHVYWYRQLPEEGLKFMVYLQKENIIDESGMPKERFSAEFPKEGPSILRIQQVVRGDSAAYFCASSRPQGASYEQYFGPGTRLTVT.